These 28 T cell receptor beta chains originate from one sample sequenced in a study of identical twins. MiXCR was run by TCRdb on the 5' RACE reads, yielding one entry per CDR3 protein. The sample lists approximately 350,000 distinct CDR3 sequences; 9% to 15% were seen once. Another study also made use of these data, one on yellow fever vaccine responses in identical twins.

The sequenced sample was CD8+ T cells sorted from blood. The receptors stem from a woman aged 18 to 35 in good health.

The rearrangement links TRBV11-3 to TRBJ1-2; D gene uncertain. Deletions cut 2 bases from V and 7 bases from J, with 11 bases between. Germline loops: CDR1 SGHNT, CDR2 YENEEA. The CDR3 totals 13 residues. The CDR3 coding sequence is TGTGCCAGCAGCTTAAGGCCAGTATCTGGCTACACCTTC. It is translated as CASSLRPVSGYTF.

The chain employs TRBV20-1 and TRBJ2-1, with D maybe TRBD2 (5 bases). The CDR3 covers 15 residues. Trimming stripped 4 bases from V and 3 bases from J, with 16 bases between. Germline CDR1 and CDR2: DFQATT and SNEGSKA (reference sequence). In DNA, the CDR3 is TGCAGTGCTAAGACCCATCCTAGCCTCTACAATGAGCAGTTCTTC. Protein: CSAKTHPSLYNEQFF.

This clonotype showed up many times. The chain has TRBV20-1 and TRBJ2-1, with 12 bases matching TRBD2. Germline V gene sequence: CDR1 DFQATT, CDR2 SNEGSKA (reference sequence). The CDR3 runs to 12 residues. V shed 4 bases and J 16 bases; nucleotides not matched to a gene: 8. The chain's CDR3 is CSATAGLAGNFF. CDR3 bases: TGCAGTGCTACAGCAGGACTAGCGGGAAACTTCTTC.

This clonotype was counted between two and nine times. The J gene is TRBJ2-7, the V gene TRBV4-1; TRBD1 is a possible D gene (6 bases). The CDR3 is 14 residues long. V was cut by 4 bases and J by 4 bases, with 14 bases left in between. CDR1 and CDR2 (germline): MGHRA, YSYEKL. CDR3: CASSLRDTAYEQYF. As DNA, the CDR3 is TGCGCCAGCAGCCTCCGGGACACTGCTTACGAGCAGTACTTC.

This clonotype was counted only a few times. The CDR3 DNA reads TGTGCCAGCAGTTTGGTGACCCTCAGGGCCGAAGCCTACGAGCAGTACTTC. The encoded protein is CASSLVTLRAEAYEQYF. The chain carries TRBV28 and TRBJ2-7; D may be TRBD1 (5 bases). Trimming took 3 bases from V and 2 from J, leaving 20 bases between them. CDR3 length: 17 amino acids. Per germline, CDR1 MDHEN and CDR2 SYDVKM.

This clonotype came up a few times. The chain joins TRBV19 to TRBJ1-2, with TRBD1 as a possible D gene (5 bases). In germline, CDR1 is LNHDA, CDR2 SQIVND (reference sequence). V was cut by 10 bases and J by 6 bases, with 21 bases left in between. This CDR3 has 14 residues. In DNA, the CDR3 is TGTGCCACCGACAGCACCGGGGTTTCGGATGGCTACACCTTC. Translated: CATDSTGVSDGYTF.

This clonotype has a count of ten or more. This chain joins TRBV10-2 and TRBJ1-2; the D gene is possibly TRBD1 (5 bases). This CDR3 is 15 amino acids long. V was shortened by 3 bases and J by 4 bases, with 15 bases between the two germline ends. Germline V gives CDR1 WSHSY, CDR2 SAAADI. The DNA of the CDR3 is TGCGCCAGCAGTGACGAGGGGCAGGGAGGCTATGGCTACACCTTC. Protein sequence: CASSDEGQGGYGYTF.

A few counts support this clonotype. This chain joins TRBV11-1 and TRBJ2-3, with TRBD2 identical over 7 bases. The V segment lost 3 bases and the J segment 2 bases; nucleotides outside the gene matches: 14. CDR1 SGHAT and CDR2 FQDESV come from the germline V gene (reference sequence). CDR3 length equals 18 residues. CDR3 sequence reads: CASSFPRKNRGVTDTQYF. CDR3 bases: TGTGCCAGCAGCTTTCCCCGCAAGAATCGGGGGGTCACAGATACGCAGTATTTT.

This clonotype was observed at least ten times. The chain links TRBV12-3 or TRBV12-4 to TRBJ2-1; TRBD2 matches 9 bases. The CDR3 is made up of 15 amino acids. Trimming took 7 bases from V and 6 from J; bases not matched to a gene: 10. CDR3 amino acids: CASKPPGLAFNEQFF. CDR3 nucleotides: TGTGCCAGCAAACCTCCGGGACTAGCTTTCAATGAGCAGTTCTTC.

This clonotype was counted many times. The chain combines TRBV29-1 with TRBJ2-1, with 7 positions matching TRBD2. Germline V gene data show CDR1 as SQVTM and CDR2 as ANQGSEA. J was trimmed by 7 bases and V by 8 bases; bases with no gene match: 11. The CDR3 loop spans 13 amino acids. The CDR3 here is CSPVWAGRNEQFF. The CDR3 nucleotides read TGCAGCCCGGTCTGGGCCGGGAGGAATGAGCAGTTCTTC.

This clonotype was detected once. The rearrangement joins TRBV14 to TRBJ1-1; D not resolved. Trimming left V 1 base short and J 0 bases short, with 12 bases between. This CDR3 is 16 amino acids long. Germline V gives CDR1 SGHDN, CDR2 FVKESK. The DNA of the CDR3 is TGTGCCAGCAGCCAAGCCAAGAGAGCTATGAACACTGAAGCTTTCTTT. Translated: CASSQAKRAMNTEAFF.

This clonotype was seen ten or more times. The gene calls are TRBV24-1 and TRBJ2-7; D may be TRBD2 (5 bases). The CDR3 length is 13 residues. The germline V gene encodes CDR1 KGHDR and CDR2 SFDVKD. Trimming pared 5 bases from V and 4 bases from J, leaving 11 bases between. DNA for the CDR3: TGTGCCACCAGTGGAGGGAGAACTTACGAGCAGTACTTC. Its translation is CATSGGRTYEQYF.

This clonotype has more than one count but fewer than ten. The chain uses TRBV28 and TRBJ1-5; no clear D gene. Germline CDR1 and CDR2: MDHEN and SYDVKM. This CDR3 region has 16 residues. The ends were cut back, 2 bases at V and 7 bases at J, with 18 bases in the middle. CDR3 protein: CASSLQLLESEQPQHF. CDR3 in DNA: TGTGCCAGCAGTTTACAACTGTTAGAGTCGGAGCAGCCCCAGCATTTT. Full variable domain (remainder filled in from reference TRBV28 and TRBJ1-5): DVKVTQSSRYLVKRTGEKVFLECVQDMDHENMFWYRQDPGLGLRLIYFSYDVKMKEKGDIPEGYSVSREKKERFSLILESASTNQTSMYLCASSLQLLESEQPQHFGDGTRLSIL.

The table lists this clonotype with a few counts. This rearrangement joins TRBV3-1 to TRBJ1-2; D remains ambiguous. This CDR3 region has 15 residues. V dropped 1 base and J dropped 6 bases, with 15 bases sitting between them. Germline V gene lookup returns CDR1 LGHDT and CDR2 YNNKEL (reference sequence). The DNA for the CDR3 is TGTGCCAGCAGCCAAGCTTTCGGGAAGGGCGATGGCTACACCTTC. Translated, it gives CASSQAFGKGDGYTF.

This clonotype has only a few counts. The rearrangement uses TRBV27 and TRBJ2-7; D is tentatively TRBD1 or TRBD2 (5 bases each). The CDR3 spans 16 residues. The germline CDR1 and CDR2 sequences are MNHEY and SMNVEV (reference sequence). Trimming cost V 5 bases and J 2 bases, with 19 bases left between them. This CDR3 is CASSPFSGTAPYEQYF. The CDR3 coding sequence is TGTGCCAGCAGTCCCTTCTCCGGGACGGCACCCTACGAGCAGTACTTC.

The chain joins TRBV20-1 to TRBJ2-7, with D possibly matching TRBD2 (6 bases). Per the germline V gene, CDR1 is DFQATT and CDR2 is SNEGSKA (reference sequence). CDR3 length: 18 amino acids. Between the trimmed V and J ends, which lost 0 bases and 0 bases, there was a span of 21 bases. The CDR3 is CSARDSYFSGRPSYEQYF. CDR3 nucleotide sequence: TGCAGTGCTAGAGATAGCTACTTCTCCGGGAGACCCTCCTACGAGCAGTACTTC.

This clonotype was seen a handful of times. The genes are TRBV14 and TRBJ2-2; the D is unclear. Germline V lookup: CDR1 SGHDN, CDR2 FVKESK. The CDR3 runs 11 residues. V lost 11 bases and J 8 bases, leaving 12 bases between the germline ends. CDR3 residues: CAQRWGGELFF. The CDR3 DNA reads TGTGCCCAAAGATGGGGAGGGGAGCTGTTTTTT.

This clonotype appeared a few times. The V and J genes are TRBV21-1 and TRBJ2-7. TRBV21-1 is described as a pseudogene. CDR3 size: 11 residues. The CDR3 loop is CARDSSYEQYV. The CDR3, as DNA: TGTGCCCGCGACAGCTCCTACGAGCAGTACGTC.

The rearrangement joins TRBV7-9 to TRBJ2-7; the match to TRBD2 covers 9 bases. Germline CDR1 SEHNR, CDR2 FQNEAQ (reference sequence). Germline trimming cut 5 bases from V and 3 bases from J; bases unmatched to any gene: 11. CDR3 length: 16 amino acids. The CDR3 DNA sequence: TGTGCCAGCAGCCCGATAGCGGGGGTTGACTTCTACGAGCAGTACGTC. This encodes CASSPIAGVDFYEQYV.

This clonotype was seen more than once but under ten times. The CDR3 coding sequence is TGTGCCAGCAGTTACTCTTCAGGGGCTACCTTCTACGAGCAGTACGTC. As protein: CASSYSSGATFYEQYV. This chain joins TRBV6-5 and TRBJ2-7; D is possibly TRBD1 (6 bases). The CDR3 extends over 16 amino acids. Germline CDR1 MNHEY, CDR2 SVGAGI. Trimming stripped 0 bases from V and 3 bases from J, with 15 bases between.

The rearrangement joins TRBV10-3 to TRBJ2-7; 7 nucleotides match TRBD1. The CDR3 length is 15 residues. V shed 6 bases, J shed 3 bases, and the junction held 11 bases outside the gene matches. The germline CDR1 and CDR2 sequences are ENHRY and SYGVKD. CDR3 amino acids: CAISSIWDRHYEQYV. The CDR3, as DNA: TGTGCCATCAGCTCCATCTGGGACAGACACTACGAGCAGTACGTC.

This chain joins TRBV10-3 and TRBJ1-1; TRBD1 might be the D (5 bases). Germline V lookup: CDR1 ENHRY, CDR2 SYGVKD. The CDR3 spans 14 residues. V was clipped by 8 bases and J by 1 base, with 14 bases between them. The CDR3 spells CAIGPGGENTEAFF. Here the CDR3 DNA reads TGTGCCATCGGCCCGGGAGGGGAGAACACTGAAGCTTTCTTT.

This chain connects TRBV9 to TRBJ2-2; 8 positions match TRBD2. J lost 3 bases, V lost 1 base, and 2 bases had no gene match. The germline V gene has CDR1 SGDLS and CDR2 YYNGEE. The CDR3 loop spans 15 amino acids. CDR3 bases: TGTGCCAGCAGCGTAACAGCGGGAGACACCGGGGAGCTGTTTTTT. It encodes CASSVTAGDTGELFF. The full variable domain, with the rest looked up from reference TRBV9 and TRBJ2-2, is DSGVTQTPKHLITATGQRVTLRCSPRSGDLSVYWYQQSLDQGLQFLIQYYNGEERAKGNILERFSAQQFPDLHSELNLSSLELGDSALYFCASSVTAGDTGELFFGEGSRLTVL.

The chain links TRBV12-5 to TRBJ2-5; D not certain. Germline lookup yields CDR1 LGHNT and CDR2 FRNRAP. The length of the CDR3 is 14 residues. V gave up 3 bases and J gave up 3 bases, with 11 bases separating them. The CDR3 here is CASGLRGFEETQYF. In nucleotides, the CDR3 is TGTGCTAGTGGTTTACGAGGATTCGAAGAGACCCAGTACTTC. The variable domain in full, completed from reference TRBV12-5 and TRBJ2-5, reads DARVTQTPRHKVTEMGQEVTMRCQPILGHNTVFWYRQTMMQGLELLAYFRNRAPLDDSGMPKDRFSAEMPDATLATLKIQPSEPRDSAVYFCASGLRGFEETQYFGPGTRLLVL.

This clonotype was detected many times. The rearrangement joins TRBV28 to TRBJ2-1; a weak D match, TRBD2 (5 bases). In germline, CDR1 is MDHEN, CDR2 SYDVKM. V was cut by 7 bases and J by 3 bases, with 13 bases left in between. CDR3 length equals 14 residues. The CDR3 DNA sequence: TGTGCCAGCACTGGGGAGATCAACTACAATGAGCAGTTCTTC. Its translation: CASTGEINYNEQFF.

This clonotype showed up just a few times. This rearrangement joins TRBV20-1 to TRBJ2-1, with 7 bases identical to TRBD2. This CDR3 contains 15 residues. J gave up 3 bases and V 0 bases, and 5 bases lay outside the gene matches. The germline CDR1 and CDR2 sequences are DFQATT and SNEGSKA (reference sequence). The CDR3, as DNA: TGCAGTGCTAGAGATGGGGGAGGGAACTACAATGAGCAGTTCTTC. As protein: CSARDGGGNYNEQFF.

This clonotype was observed a handful of times. The V call is TRBV7-8, the J call TRBJ2-2; TRBD2 matches 9 bases. This CDR3 is built from 15 residues. Germline CDR1 and CDR2: SGHVS and FQNEAQ. Trimming took 5 bases from V and 4 from J; bases not matched to a gene: 5. The DNA for the CDR3 is TGTGCCAGCAGCATCTCTAGCGGGGTCACCGGGGAGCTGTTTTTT. Amino acid sequence: CASSISSGVTGELFF. Based on the CDR3 plus reference TRBV7-8 and TRBJ2-2, the full variable domain is GAGVSQSPRYKVAKRGQDVALRCDPISGHVSLFWYQQALGQGPEFLTYFQNEAQLDKSGLPSDRFFAERPEGSVSTLKIQRTQQEDSAVYLCASSISSGVTGELFFGEGSRLTVL.

A few counts support this clonotype. This chain links TRBV12-3 or TRBV12-4 with TRBJ1-5; D remains ambiguous. The CDR3 is 14 residues long. Trimming stripped 3 bases from V and 7 bases from J, with 13 bases between. The CDR3: CASSFWEAGQPQHF. As DNA, the CDR3 is TGTGCCAGCAGTTTTTGGGAGGCAGGCCAGCCCCAGCATTTT.